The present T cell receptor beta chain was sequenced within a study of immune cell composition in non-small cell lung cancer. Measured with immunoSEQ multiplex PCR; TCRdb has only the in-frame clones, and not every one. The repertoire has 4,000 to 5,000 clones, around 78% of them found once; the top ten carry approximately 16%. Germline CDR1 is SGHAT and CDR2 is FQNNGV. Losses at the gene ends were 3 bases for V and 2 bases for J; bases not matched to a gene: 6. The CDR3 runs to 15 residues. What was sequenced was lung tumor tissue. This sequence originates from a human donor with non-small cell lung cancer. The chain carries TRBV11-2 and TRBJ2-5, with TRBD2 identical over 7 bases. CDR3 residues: CASSLSSGKQETQYF. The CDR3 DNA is TGTGCCAGCAGCTTGTCCAGCGGGAAACAAGAGACCCAGTACTTC.